These T cell receptor beta chains were read from a single sample in a study of T-cell reconstitution after alpha-beta-depleted transplantation in children. TCRdb reanalysed the PCR reads using MiXCR and keeps one entry per CDR3 protein. The table has approximately 290,000 distinct CDR3 sequences, approximately 10% seen once. The input for sequencing was peripheral blood, taken 180 days after TCRalphabeta/CD19-depleted stem cell transplant. All receptors come from a male patient between 2 and 10 years old who had a stem cell transplant for chronic granulomatous disease, so the T cells may come from the graft donor. CDR3s include the opening cysteine and the closing phenylalanine or tryptophan. The D gene is left open where the match is weak. The size entry is marked missing in some rows and otherwise reads once, few, many or a size class.

CDR3 length	D gene	V gene	clone size	J gene	CDR3 DNA	CDR3 protein
15	-	TRBV9	-	TRBJ2-1	TGTGCCAGCAGCCCCCCTACCGGGCAGAACAATGAGCAGTTCTTC	CASSPPTGQNNEQFF
18	TRBD2	TRBV3-1	many	TRBJ2-5	TGTGCCAGCAGCCCAATCGGGATAGCGGGGGTTAAAGGAGAGACCCAGTACTTC	CASSPIGIAGVKGETQYF
17	-	TRBV20-1	few	TRBJ1-2	TGCAGTGCTAGAGATTCTTTCGGGTTGGGCCCCCACGATGGCTACACCTTC	CSARDSFGLGPHDGYTF
14	-	TRBV20-1	many	TRBJ2-7	TGCAGTGCTATGGCCGGGGGTGCTTCCTACGAGCAGTACTTC	CSAMAGGASYEQYF
12	TRBD2	TRBV6-6	many	TRBJ2-7	TGTGCCAGCAGACAAGCGGGAGGCGAGCAGTACTTC	CASRQAGGEQYF
15	-	TRBV20-1	few	TRBJ2-5	TGCAGTGCTAGAGGCGTGAGCGGGTACCAAGAGACCCAGTACTTC	CSARGVSGYQETQYF
14	-	TRBV19	many	TRBJ1-5	TGTGCCAGTAGTCTGGCGGATAGCAATCAGCCCCAGCATTTT	CASSLADSNQPQHF
19	TRBD2	TRBV5-1	many	TRBJ2-2	TGCGCCAGCAGCTTGAAGGGACTAGCGGGAGCTCCGAACACCGGGGAGCTGTTTTTT	CASSLKGLAGAPNTGELFF
18	TRBD1	TRBV19	many	TRBJ2-6	TGTGCCAGTAAGGGGGACGGGACAGGGCTCTCTGGGGCCAACGTCCTGACTTTC	CASKGDGTGLSGANVLTF
14	-	TRBV5-1	many	TRBJ1-3	TGCGCCAGCAGCCTTGGGCCCGCAGGAAACACCATATATTTT	CASSLGPAGNTIYF
14	-	TRBV18	-	TRBJ2-1	TGTGCCAGCTCACCCTTGTACGGAGACAATGAGCAGTTCTTC	CASSPLYGDNEQFF
16	TRBD1	TRBV11-2	many	TRBJ2-3	TGTGCCAGCAGCATCACAGGGGTACTTAGCACAGATACGCAGTATTTT	CASSITGVLSTDTQYF
14	TRBD1	TRBV6-2/TRBV6-3	many	TRBJ1-4	TGTGCCAGCAGTTCCACAGGGGAAGTTGAAAAACTGTTTTTT	CASSSTGEVEKLFF
15	-	TRBV18	many	TRBJ2-1	TGTGCCAGCTCACCCCCTTGGAGGGGATACAATGAGCAGTTCTTC	CASSPPWRGYNEQFF
18	TRBD2	TRBV3-1	-	TRBJ2-5	TGTGCCACCAGCCCCGGACTAGCGGGAGGAGGCGAGGAAGAGACCCAGTACTTC	CATSPGLAGGGEEETQYF
14	-	TRBV10-3	many	TRBJ2-7	TGTGCCATCAGTGTTGGGGGGAGCTCCTACGAGCAGTACTTC	CAISVGGSSYEQYF
15	TRBD1	TRBV2	-	TRBJ2-3	TGTGCCAGCACCTTGGACAGGGTTGGCACAGATACGCGGTATTTT	CASTLDRVGTDTRYF
17	-	TRBV5-1	many	TRBJ2-2	TGCGCCAGCAGCTTGGCCCTCGACCCCGGGGACACCGGGGAGCTGTTTTTT	CASSLALDPGDTGELFF
15	-	TRBV28	many	TRBJ2-1	TGTGCCAGCAGTCCCCCGGCGCCAACCTACAATGAGCAGTTCTTC	CASSPPAPTYNEQFF
20	TRBD1	TRBV12-3/TRBV12-4	many	TRBJ2-2	TGTGCCAGCACCGGACAGGGGGGGACGGACTCCACCAAGAACACCGGGGAGCTGTTTTTT	CASTGQGGTDSTKNTGELFF
11	-	TRBV20-1	many	TRBJ2-7	TGCAGTGCAGGGGTGGGGTACGAGCAGTACTTC	CSAGVGYEQYF
17	-	TRBV24-1	few	TRBJ2-2	TGTGCCACCAGTGATTGGTCCGGGACGAGGAGCACCGGGGAGCTGTTTTTT	CATSDWSGTRSTGELFF
16	-	TRBV5-1	many	TRBJ1-2	TGCGCCAGCAGCGGATTGGCCCTGGGCCTGGACTATGGCTACACCTTC	CASSGLALGLDYGYTF
15	TRBD2	TRBV29-1	many	TRBJ2-1	TGCAGCGTCGATCCGGGACTAGGGACAAACAATGAGCAGTTCTTC	CSVDPGLGTNNEQFF
13	-	TRBV27	many	TRBJ2-2	TGTGCCAGCAGCCCTATGAGTTCCGGGGAGCTGTTTTTT	CASSPMSSGELFF
15	TRBD2	TRBV7-3	many	TRBJ2-1	TGTGCCAGCAGCCGCGGAGGCGGGAGTGGGGATGAGCAGTTCTTC	CASSRGGGSGDEQFF
14	-	TRBV5-1	-	TRBJ2-2	TGCGCCAGCAGCTTGGACAGGGCTGCCGGGGAGCTGATTTTT	CASSLDRAAGELIF
15	TRBD2	TRBV5-4	-	TRBJ2-1	TGTGCCAGCAGCTCGGTAGCGGGAGGGCCGTTGGAGCAGTTCTTC	CASSSVAGGPLEQFF
16	-	TRBV3-1	many	TRBJ2-4	TGTGCCAGCAGCCAAGATCCCTCAGGGCCCGAAAACATTCAGTACTTC	CASSQDPSGPENIQYF
15	TRBD1	TRBV7-2	many	TRBJ1-5	TGTGCCAGCAGCTCGGGACAGGGGGGGTTTCAGCCCCAGCATTTT	CASSSGQGGFQPQHF
12	-	TRBV27	many	TRBJ1-2	TGTGCCAGCAGCCACGGGGGGCTTGGCTACACCTTC	CASSHGGLGYTF
14	TRBD1	TRBV5-6	many	TRBJ1-5	TGTGCCAGCAGCTTGGGACAGGGGAGGCAGCCCCAGCATTTT	CASSLGQGRQPQHF
15	-	TRBV12-3/TRBV12-4	many	TRBJ1-5	TGTGCCAGCAGGATCGATAGGGTATCGAATCAGCCCCAGCATTTT	CASRIDRVSNQPQHF
14	TRBD1	TRBV20-1	many	TRBJ2-7	TGCAGTGCAAACCGGGACAGGGTGAGGTACGAGCAGTACTTC	CSANRDRVRYEQYF
14	TRBD1	TRBV5-1	few	TRBJ1-6	TGCGCCAGCAGCTTCGGACAGGATAATTCACCCCTCCACTTT	CASSFGQDNSPLHF
22	-	TRBV13	many	TRBJ2-5	TGTGCCAGCAGCTACGCCCCCCCCGGACTTACCCCGCCCAGTCGGATCCAAGAGACCCAGTACTTC	CASSYAPPGLTPPSRIQETQYF
15	-	TRBV12-3/TRBV12-4	-	TRBJ2-5	TGTGCCAGCAGCCAATTTCATGCTGGGGAAAAGACCCAGTACTTC	CASSQFHAGEKTQYF
15	TRBD2	TRBV5-1	many	TRBJ2-2	TGCGCCAGCAGCTCCCGCGGGGGGGCCACCGGGGAGCTGTTTTTT	CASSSRGGATGELFF
15	TRBD1	TRBV11-1	few	TRBJ2-7	TGTGCCAGCAGCTTAGTATGGGACAGGACGCAGGAGCAGTACTTC	CASSLVWDRTQEQYF
14	TRBD1	TRBV6-1	many	TRBJ1-5	TGTGCCAGCAGAGATGCAGGGGGGGATCAGCCCCAGCATTTT	CASRDAGGDQPQHF
13	-	TRBV19	-	TRBJ2-1	TGTGCCAGTAGTATTAGCAGGGGTAATGAGCAGTTCTTC	CASSISRGNEQFF
16	-	TRBV27	many	TRBJ2-1	TGTGCCAGCTCAGAACAGGGCTGGGGCTCCTACAATGAGCAGTTCTTC	CASSEQGWGSYNEQFF
9	-	TRBV21-1	many	TRBJ1-1	TGTGCCAGAGCGGCTGAAGCTTTCTTT	CARAAEAFF
16	-	TRBV12-3/TRBV12-4	-	TRBJ1-5	TGTGCCAGCAGTGAAGCGGGGGTGAGGGACAATCAGCCCCAGCATTTT	CASSEAGVRDNQPQHF
17	-	TRBV7-9	many	TRBJ1-2	TGTGCCAGCAGCTTGGGCCGGACCTCGAAATCTAACTATGGCTACACCTTC	CASSLGRTSKSNYGYTF
12	-	TRBV20-1	many	TRBJ2-5	TGCAGTGCTAGATGGCCCGGGGGGACCCAGTACTTC	CSARWPGGTQYF
20	TRBD2	TRBV3-1	many	TRBJ2-3	TGTGCCAGCAGCGGGGTAAGACTAGCGGGGGGGCCGCGGGCCACAGATACGCAGTATTTT	CASSGVRLAGGPRATDTQYF
14	-	TRBV18	many	TRBJ2-7	TGTGCCAGCTCACTTCCCGGCGGCCCCTACGAGCAGTACTTC	CASSLPGGPYEQYF
15	-	TRBV20-1	many	TRBJ1-6	TGCAGTGCGCGACAGTATCAAACCTATAATTCACCCCTCCACTTT	CSARQYQTYNSPLHF
15	TRBD1	TRBV12-3/TRBV12-4	many	TRBJ2-3	TGTGCCAGCAGTAAAACAGGGGGCGCGACAGATACGCAGTATTTT	CASSKTGGATDTQYF
16	TRBD2	TRBV18	few	TRBJ2-5	TGTGCCAGCTCCAAACAGCGGGATCGGAGACAAGAGACCCAGTACTTC	CASSKQRDRRQETQYF
15	TRBD1	TRBV6-5	many	TRBJ1-5	TGTGCCAGCAGTTCCCACGGGACAGCCAATCAGCCCCAGCATTTT	CASSSHGTANQPQHF
17	-	TRBV15	-	TRBJ1-3	TGTGCCACCAGCAGAGATCAGCCTGCATTCTCTGGAAACACCATATATTTT	CATSRDQPAFSGNTIYF
17	-	TRBV7-9	many	TRBJ2-6	TGTGCCAGCAGCTTACCAGGGCCCGCGGCAGGGGCCAACGTCCTGACTTTC	CASSLPGPAAGANVLTF
19	TRBD1	TRBV18	many	TRBJ1-6	TGTGCCAGCTCACCACTCCCGGGACAGGGGCGCTCCTATAATTCACCCCTCCACTTT	CASSPLPGQGRSYNSPLHF
15	TRBD1	TRBV28	-	TRBJ1-5	TGTGCCAGCAGGGGGGACAGGGAGAGCAATCAGCCCCAGCATTTT	CASRGDRESNQPQHF
14	TRBD1	TRBV18	-	TRBJ2-3	TGTGCCAGCTCACCGACAGGGAAGACAGATACGCAGTATTTT	CASSPTGKTDTQYF
16	TRBD1	TRBV12-3/TRBV12-4	many	TRBJ2-5	TGTGCCAGCAGTGGCTGGACAGGGAAGGCAACGAAGACCCAGTACTTC	CASSGWTGKATKTQYF
14	TRBD1	TRBV15	few	TRBJ2-7	TGTGCCACCGGTATAGACAGGGGGTCCTACGAGCAGTACTTC	CATGIDRGSYEQYF